This TCR beta chain was captured by sequencing in a study of blood T cell repertoires in COVID-19. As for the study in general: Acute and convalescent COVID-19 samples came from the United States, Italy and Spain. Nucleic acid was either cDNA or gDNA, and it came from T cells, B-cell-depleted T cells, or PBMCs.

Assay: immunoSEQ multiplex PCR; the TCRdb copy retains only in-frame clones and omits some. This table has under 400,000 clones, 89% appearing once. Germline-derived CDR1 and CDR2 are SGDLS and YYNGEE. This CDR3 has 15 residues. V lost 3 bases to trimming and J lost 0 bases, with 12 bases between them. The V and J genes are TRBV9 and TRBJ1-1, with D perhaps matching TRBD1 (6 bases). Sequenced sample: peripheral blood. The receptor comes from a woman aged 60-75 years with COVID-19, enrolled during active disease. For the CDR3, the DNA is TGTGCCAGCAGCGCCTGGGGGGGGCTGAACACTGAAGCTTTCTTT. Its protein is CASSAWGGLNTEAFF.